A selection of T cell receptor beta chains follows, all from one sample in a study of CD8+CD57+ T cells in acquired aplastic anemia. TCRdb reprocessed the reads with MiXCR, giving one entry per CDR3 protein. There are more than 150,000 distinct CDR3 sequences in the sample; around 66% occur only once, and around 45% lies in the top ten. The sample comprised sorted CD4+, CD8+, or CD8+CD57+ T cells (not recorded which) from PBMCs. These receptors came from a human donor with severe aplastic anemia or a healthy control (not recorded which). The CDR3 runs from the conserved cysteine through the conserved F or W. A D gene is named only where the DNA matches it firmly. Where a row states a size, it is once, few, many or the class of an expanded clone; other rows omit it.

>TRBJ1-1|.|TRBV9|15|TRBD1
TGTGCCAGCAGCGTAGGAGGGACAGTGAACACTGAAGCTTTCTTT
CASSVGGTVNTEAFF
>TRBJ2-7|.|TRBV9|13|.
TGTGCCAGCAGCGTAGACCCGGGGTCCGAGCAGTACTTC
CASSVDPGSEQYF
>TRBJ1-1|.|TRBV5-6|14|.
TGTGCCAGCAGCCAAAGGGGGGGTATACCTGAAGCTTTCTTT
CASSQRGGIPEAFF
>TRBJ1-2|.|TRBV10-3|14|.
TGTGCCATCAGTGCCTATGAGTCTAACTATGGCTACACCTTC
CAISAYESNYGYTF
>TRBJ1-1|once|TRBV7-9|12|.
TGTGCCTTACAAGCTAGGGACGCTGAAGCTTTCTTT
CALQARDAEAFF
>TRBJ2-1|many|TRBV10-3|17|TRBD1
TGTGCCATCAGTGACTCAGGACAGGGGGGCTCCTACAATGAGCAGTTCTTC
CAISDSGQGGSYNEQFF
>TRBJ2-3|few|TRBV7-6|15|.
TGTGCCAGCAGCTTAATGGTCGATCGCCCAGATACGCAGTATTTT
CASSLMVDRPDTQYF
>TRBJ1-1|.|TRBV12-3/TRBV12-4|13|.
TGTGCCAGCGGGCGAGGGTCTTTTACTGAAGCTTTCTTT
CASGRGSFTEAFF
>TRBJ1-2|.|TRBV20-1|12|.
.
CSVISANYGCAF
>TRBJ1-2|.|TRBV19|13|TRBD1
TGTGCCAGCGGAACGACAGGGTGGGCAGGCTACACCTTC
CASGTTGWAGYTF
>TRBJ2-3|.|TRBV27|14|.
TGTGCCGGCAGTTTAATGCCTAGCACAGATACGCAGTATTTT
CAGSLMPSTDTQYF
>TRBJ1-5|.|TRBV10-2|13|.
TGCGCCAGCAGTAGGGAGTCAAATCAGCCCCAGCATTTT
CASSRESNQPQHF
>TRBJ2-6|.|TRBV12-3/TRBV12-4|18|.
TGTGCCAGCAGTCCAGGGTGGGGGGGCCACTCTGGGGCCGACGTCCTGACTTTC
CASSPGWGGHSGADVLTF
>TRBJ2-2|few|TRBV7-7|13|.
TGTGCTAGCAGCCTACGTAACACCGGGGAGCTGTTTTTT
CASSLRNTGELFF
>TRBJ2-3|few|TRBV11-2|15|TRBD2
TGTGCCAGCAGCCAGGGACTAGCCGAAACAGATACGCAGTATTTT
CASSQGLAETDTQYF
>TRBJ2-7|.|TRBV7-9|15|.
TGTGCCAGCAGCTACCTGGGAATGGGTACCTACGAGCAGTACTTC
CASSYLGMGTYEQYF
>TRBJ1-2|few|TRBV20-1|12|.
TGCAGTGCTAGAGAGAACGCGGGAGGCTACACCTTC
CSARENAGGYTF
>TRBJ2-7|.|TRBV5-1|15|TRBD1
TGCGCCAGCAGCTTGGGAACAGGGGGTATCCACGAGCAGTACTTC
CASSLGTGGIHEQYF
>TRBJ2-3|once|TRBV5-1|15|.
TGCGCCAGCAGCTTGGGGACTCCTAGCACAGATACGCAGTATTTT
CASSLGTPSTDTQYF